This T cell receptor beta chain originates from a study of cytomegalovirus exposure and HLA in healthy donors. General study points: In a later analysis, at a false discovery rate of 0.05, roughly 17,000 TCR beta sequences matched HLA alleles. Researchers counted around 180 TCR beta chains as cytomegalovirus-associated. For most subjects, TCR beta sequences were reported to predict HLA-A and HLA-B alleles with accuracy.

The CDR3 extends over 15 amino acids. Trimming stripped 6 bases from V and 5 bases from J, with 20 bases between. Germline V gene data show CDR1 as SGHAT and CDR2 as FQNNGV. Every donor was a healthy person donating bone marrow. As to this clone: The antigen remains unidentified.

PCR employed 60 Vbeta and 13 Jbeta primers. Method: immunoSEQ multiplex PCR; TCRdb's copy keeps in-frame clones and lacks some. The repertoire has around 140,000 clones, over 70% of them found once; the top ten carry around 4.3%. This clonotype was sampled from a man in his forties in good health and CMV-seronegative. The V and J genes are TRBV11-2 and TRBJ2-7, with D possibly being TRBD2 (7 bases). Specimen: PBMCs. For the CDR3, the DNA is TGTGCCAGCAGAGGGCGGATCGGGGGGCTCGACGAGCAGTACTTC. It encodes CASRGRIGGLDEQYF.